These 29 T cell receptor beta chains came from one sample sequenced in a study of CD8 T cells in ankylosing spondylitis. TCRdb re-analysed the 5' RACE reads in MiXCR, keeping a single row per CDR3 protein. The sample has 340,000 or so distinct CDR3 sequences; under 15% are singletons. Sample: blood, either unsorted or a sorted T cell fraction (not recorded which). These receptors were taken from a male donor with ankylosing spondylitis or in good health (not recorded which).

This clonotype was observed a handful of times. In DNA form, the CDR3 reads TGTGCCAGCAGTTCAGCGGGGCTATCAGATACGCAGTATTTT. Translating gives CASSSAGLSDTQYF. V is TRBV6-5 and J is TRBJ2-3; the match to TRBD2 covers 7 bases. The ends lost 4 bases at V and 4 bases at J; junction bases unmatched: 5. The CDR3 is made up of 14 amino acids. Germline CDR1 is MNHEY and CDR2 is SVGAGI.

This clonotype has just a few counts. This chain joins TRBV12-3 or TRBV12-4 and TRBJ1-1, with D unclear. The CDR3 contains 13 residues. V gave up 7 bases and J gave up 0 bases, with 9 bases separating them. CDR3 DNA sequence: TGTGCCAGCACGGCAGAACTGAACACTGAAGCTTTCTTT. Protein: CASTAELNTEAFF.

The chain is built from TRBV7-8 and TRBJ2-7, with TRBD2 as a possible D gene (6 bases). This CDR3 comprises 15 residues. The germline gives CDR1 SGHVS, CDR2 FQNEAQ. The ends were cut back, 1 base at V and 5 bases at J, with 15 bases in the middle. CDR3 amino acids: CASSLEGTLADEQYF. The CDR3 DNA reads as TGTGCCAGCAGCTTAGAAGGGACTCTCGCCGACGAGCAGTACTTC.

V gene TRBV6-5 combines with J gene TRBJ2-7; the match to TRBD2 covers 9 bases. CDR1 MNHEY and CDR2 SVGAGI come from the germline V gene. V shed 3 bases, J shed 3 bases, and the junction held 6 bases outside the gene matches. This CDR3 has 15 amino acids. In DNA form, the CDR3 reads TGTGCCAGCAGTTATGGGGCTAGCGGGAACTACGAGCAGTACTTC. Translated, it gives CASSYGASGNYEQYF.

This clonotype turned up a few times. The rearrangement joins TRBV9 to TRBJ2-3, with D possibly matching TRBD2 (6 bases). Trimming stripped 4 bases from V and 0 bases from J, with 18 bases between. The CDR3 totals 17 residues. Germline-derived CDR1 and CDR2 are SGDLS and YYNGEE. CDR3 loop: CASSRGRGGISTDTQYF. CDR3 in DNA: TGTGCCAGCAGCCGTGGCCGTGGGGGGATAAGCACAGATACGCAGTATTTT. Full variable domain (missing parts from reference TRBV9 and TRBJ2-3): DSGVTQTPKHLITATGQRVTLRCSPRSGDLSVYWYQQSLDQGLQFLIQYYNGEERAKGNILERFSAQQFPDLHSELNLSSLELGDSALYFCASSRGRGGISTDTQYFGPGTRLTVL.

The chain is built from TRBV20-1 and TRBJ2-7; D might be TRBD2 (5 bases). The CDR3 has 12 amino acids. The germline V and J ends were trimmed by 5 bases and 0 bases, with 8 bases remaining between them. Germline-derived CDR1 and CDR2 are DFQATT and SNEGSKA (reference sequence). CDR3 in DNA: TGCAGTGCTCGTCTAGCCTCCTACGAGCAGTACTTC. As protein: CSARLASYEQYF.

This clonotype was seen a few times. This chain connects TRBV3-1 to TRBJ1-1; 7 positions agree with TRBD1. The junction had 6 bases not matched to a gene; V was cut back by 8 bases and J by 0 bases. CDR1 and CDR2 from the germline V gene are LGHDT and YNNKEL (reference sequence). CDR3 length: 14 residues. The CDR3 nucleotides are TGTGCCAGCCAGTCAACAGGGGTGAACACTGAAGCTTTCTTT. Protein sequence: CASQSTGVNTEAFF.

The rearrangement joins TRBV12-3 or TRBV12-4 to TRBJ2-5; perhaps TRBD1 as D (6 bases). The CDR3 is made up of 17 amino acids. Deletions cut 6 bases from V and 5 bases from J, with 25 bases between. The CDR3 sequence is CASSQALDSVFHETQYF. In DNA form, the CDR3 reads TGTGCCAGCAGCCAAGCCTTGGACAGTGTTTTCCACGAGACCCAGTACTTC.

The V and J genes are TRBV3-1 and TRBJ2-1; 8 nucleotides agree with TRBD1. Unmatched junction bases numbered 8, after V lost 3 bases and J lost 4 bases. CDR3 length: 16 amino acids. Germline assignment: CDR1 LGHDT and CDR2 YNNKEL (reference sequence). CDR3 nucleotides: TGTGCCAGCAGCCACCAAGGCAGGGGGCTTTACAATGAGCAGTTCTTC. Translating gives CASSHQGRGLYNEQFF.

The V and J genes are TRBV5-1 and TRBJ2-1; 11 nucleotides agree with TRBD2. This CDR3 comprises 15 residues. Per the germline V gene, CDR1 is SGHRS and CDR2 is YFSETQ. J gave up 4 bases and V 4 bases, and 4 bases lay outside the gene matches. CDR3 sequence reads: CASSVTSGGYNEQFF. CDR3 in DNA: TGCGCCAGCAGCGTTACTAGCGGGGGATACAATGAGCAGTTCTTC.

The chain links TRBV5-8 to TRBJ2-5, with TRBD1 matching 9 bases. Germline V gives CDR1 SGHTS, CDR2 YDEGEE. The ends lost 0 bases at V and 1 base at J; junction bases unmatched: 7. CDR3 length equals 17 residues. The chain's CDR3 is CASSLEGTGHPQETQYF. The CDR3 DNA sequence: TGTGCCAGCAGCTTGGAGGGGACAGGGCATCCCCAAGAGACCCAGTACTTC.

This clonotype was recorded a few times. The V gene is TRBV12-3 or TRBV12-4, the J gene TRBJ2-1, with D perhaps matching TRBD1 or TRBD2 (6 bases each). This CDR3 spans 13 amino acids. The V gene lost 5 bases and the J gene lost 7 bases, with 12 bases spanning the gap. The CDR3 is CASSTGTRNEQFF. The CDR3 bases are TGTGCCAGCAGTACAGGGACTCGGAATGAGCAGTTCTTC.

Many counts were recorded for this clonotype. The chain recombines TRBV12-3 or TRBV12-4 with TRBJ2-1; 8 bases fit TRBD2. CDR3 length equals 15 residues. V lost 6 bases, J lost 8 bases, and 12 bases stayed unmatched. DNA for the CDR3: TGTGCCAGCAGCATTCGACAGACAGCGGGGGATGAGCAGTTCTTC. Translated, it gives CASSIRQTAGDEQFF.

This clonotype was counted between two and nine times. The V call is TRBV30, the J call TRBJ2-7, with 8 positions matching TRBD1. The CDR3 is made up of 11 amino acids. V shed 5 bases, J shed 7 bases, and the junction held 4 bases outside the gene matches. The germline V gene has CDR1 GTSNPN and CDR2 SVGIG (reference sequence). The CDR3 bases are TGTGCCTGGGCAACAGGGGGTGAGCAGTACTTC. As protein: CAWATGGEQYF. Using reference TRBV30 and TRBJ2-7 for the parts outside the CDR3, the full variable domain is SQTIHQWPATLVQPVGSPLSLECTVEGTSNPNLYWYRQAAGRGLQLLFYSVGIGQISSEVPQNLSASRPQDRQFILSSKKLLLSDSGFYLCAWATGGEQYFGPGTRLTVT.

This clonotype was counted a few times. The J gene is TRBJ1-5, the V gene TRBV4-1; TRBD1 matches at 7 bases. Germline V gene data show CDR1 as MGHRA and CDR2 as YSYEKL. The CDR3 length is 13 residues. The junction had 4 bases not matched to a gene; V was cut back by 6 bases and J by 5 bases. DNA for the CDR3: TGCGCCAGCAGTCAGGGGGAATATCAGCCCCAGCATTTT. Amino acid sequence: CASSQGEYQPQHF.

This chain links TRBV2 with TRBJ2-3; TRBD1 might be the D (5 bases). CDR1 and CDR2 from the germline V gene are SNHLY and FYNNEI. Trimming removed 7 bases from V and 0 bases from J, with 11 bases in between. CDR3 length equals 14 residues. As DNA, the CDR3 is TGTGCCAGCACCAGGGCCCTAAGCACAGATACGCAGTATTTT. Translating gives CASTRALSTDTQYF.

This clonotype was counted only a few times. The chain employs TRBV11-2 and TRBJ2-7; perhaps TRBD2 as D (6 bases). Germline V lookup: CDR1 SGHAT, CDR2 FQNNGV. The length of the CDR3 is 15 residues. The V gene lost 3 bases and the J gene lost 2 bases, with 14 bases spanning the gap. CDR3 residues: CASSFGGGDPYEQYF. The CDR3 coding sequence is TGTGCCAGCAGCTTTGGAGGCGGGGACCCCTACGAGCAGTACTTC. The full variable domain, in which reference TRBV11-2 and TRBJ2-7 provide the parts outside the CDR3, is EAGVAQSPRYKIIEKRQSVAFWCNPISGHATLYWYQQILGQGPKLLIQFQNNGVVDDSQLPKDRFSAERLKGVDSTLKIQPAKLEDSAVYLCASSFGGGDPYEQYFGPGTRLTVT.

V and J are TRBV29-1 and TRBJ2-2, with TRBD1 matching 7 bases. Germline CDR1 and CDR2: SQVTM and ANQGSEA. CDR3 length: 14 residues. V lost 3 bases to trimming and J lost 4 bases; unmatched junction nucleotides: 5. The CDR3 loop is CSVERGTATGELFF. CDR3 coding DNA: TGCAGCGTTGAGAGGGGGACAGCCACCGGGGAGCTGTTTTTT.

This sequence joins TRBV7-9 and TRBJ1-1; D may be TRBD1 (5 bases). This CDR3 contains 12 residues. The V end lost 1 base, the J end lost 11 bases, and 11 bases lay between the germline ends. The germline V gene has CDR1 SEHNR and CDR2 FQNEAQ (reference sequence). For the CDR3, the DNA is TGTGCCAGCAGCTTAGGAGCGGGGGAGGCTTTCTTT. Encoded protein: CASSLGAGEAFF.

In its sample, this clonotype was seen a few times. This sequence joins TRBV15 and TRBJ1-1, with D maybe TRBD1 (6 bases). The V gene lost 5 bases and the J gene lost 1 base, with 14 bases spanning the gap. Germline loops: CDR1 LNHNV, CDR2 YYDKDF (reference sequence). The CDR3 is 15 amino acids. The CDR3 spells CATSSDRLSNTEAFF. The DNA of the CDR3 is TGTGCCACCAGCTCAGACAGGTTATCGAACACTGAAGCTTTCTTT.

This clonotype was observed a few times. The V and J genes are TRBV7-8 and TRBJ1-1; D is perhaps TRBD1 (6 bases). V was shortened by 5 bases and J by 5 bases, with 21 bases between the two germline ends. Germline-derived CDR1 and CDR2 are SGHVS and FQNEAQ. This CDR3 is 16 amino acids long. Here the CDR3 DNA reads TGTGCCAGCAGCCCCCGAGGGGGACGGATTTCGACTGAAGCTTTCTTT. Amino acid sequence: CASSPRGGRISTEAFF.

At least ten counts were recorded for this clonotype. The chain links TRBV15 to TRBJ2-3; the D gene is possibly TRBD2 (6 bases). This CDR3 has 15 residues. Trimming took 1 base from V and 3 from J, leaving 11 bases between them. Germline V gives CDR1 LNHNV, CDR2 YYDKDF (reference sequence). The DNA of the CDR3 is TGTGCCACCAGCAGAGGACTAGGGAGTACAGATACGCAGTATTTT. Amino acid sequence: CATSRGLGSTDTQYF. The full variable domain, with the rest looked up from reference TRBV15 and TRBJ2-3, is DAMVIQNPRYQVTQFGKPVTLSCSQTLNHNVMYWYQQKSSQAPKLLFHYYDKDFNNEADTPDNFQSRRPNTSFCFLDIRSPGLGDTAMYLCATSRGLGSTDTQYFGPGTRLTVL.

This clonotype has just a few counts. The chain combines TRBV29-1 with TRBJ2-2; D might be TRBD1 or TRBD2, each matching 6 bases. This CDR3 is 14 amino acids long. The germline V gene has CDR1 SQVTM and CDR2 ANQGSEA. V lost 7 bases and J lost 8, with 20 bases in between. The CDR3 here is CSAGGGQGLGELFF. CDR3 coding DNA: TGCAGCGCTGGAGGAGGGCAGGGGCTGGGGGAGCTGTTTTTT.

In this sample, this clonotype turned up a few times. This chain joins TRBV12-3 or TRBV12-4 and TRBJ1-5; 12 bases agree with TRBD1. V lost 6 bases to trimming and J lost 5 bases; unmatched junction nucleotides: 5. The CDR3 length is 15 residues. CDR3 nucleotide sequence: TGTGCCAGCAGGGCCGGGACAGGGGGCTATCAGCCCCAGCATTTT. This gives the protein CASRAGTGGYQPQHF.

This clonotype was counted only a few times. The chain has TRBV5-1 and TRBJ2-1; the D gene is possibly TRBD2 (5 bases). Germline V gives CDR1 SGHRS, CDR2 YFSETQ. The CDR3 is 14 residues long. The V end lost 4 bases, the J end lost 4 bases, and 12 bases lay between the germline ends. Written as DNA, the CDR3 is TGCGCCAGCAGCCCCGAGGGCAGTTACAATGAGCAGTTCTTC. Protein: CASSPEGSYNEQFF. Full variable domain (outside the CDR3, taken from reference TRBV5-1 and TRBJ2-1): KAGVTQTPRYLIKTRGQQVTLSCSPISGHRSVSWYQQTPGQGLQFLFEYFSETQRNKGNFPGRFSGRQFSNSRSEMNVSTLELGDSALYLCASSPEGSYNEQFFGPGTRLTVL.

This clonotype was picked up a small number of times. The V gene is TRBV12-3 or TRBV12-4, the J gene TRBJ2-6; 8 bases agree with TRBD1. The CDR3 loop spans 16 amino acids. J gave up 4 bases and V 3 bases, and 5 bases lay outside the gene matches. The CDR3 sequence is CASSFQTGAGANVLTF. The CDR3 DNA follows: TGTGCCAGCAGTTTCCAGACAGGGGCCGGGGCCAACGTCCTGACTTTC.

This clonotype was seen ten or more times. V is TRBV20-1 and J is TRBJ1-4; D not certain. The CDR3 is 15 residues long. Germline lookup yields CDR1 DFQATT and CDR2 SNEGSKA (reference sequence). V was shortened by 6 bases and J by 0 bases, with 14 bases between the two germline ends. The CDR3 coding sequence is TGCAGTGCCGCCCTGGGAGCCGCAACTAATGAAAAACTGTTTTTT. It encodes CSAALGAATNEKLFF.

This clonotype was detected a few times. The chain recombines TRBV15 with TRBJ1-1, with D maybe TRBD1 (6 bases). This CDR3 has 14 residues. The V gene lost 6 bases and the J gene lost 4 bases, with 15 bases spanning the gap. Germline CDR1 and CDR2: LNHNV and YYDKDF (reference sequence). CDR3 bases: TGTGCCACCAGTATCGGAGGGGGGGGCACTGAAGCTTTCTTT. It codes for CATSIGGGGTEAFF.

The V gene is TRBV12-3 or TRBV12-4, the J gene TRBJ2-7; TRBD1 matches at 12 bases. The V segment lost 4 bases and the J segment 6 bases; nucleotides outside the gene matches: 7. This CDR3 is 15 amino acids long. CDR3 residues: CASSSPGQGASEQYF. The CDR3 DNA reads TGTGCCAGCAGTTCGCCGGGACAGGGGGCCTCCGAGCAGTACTTC.